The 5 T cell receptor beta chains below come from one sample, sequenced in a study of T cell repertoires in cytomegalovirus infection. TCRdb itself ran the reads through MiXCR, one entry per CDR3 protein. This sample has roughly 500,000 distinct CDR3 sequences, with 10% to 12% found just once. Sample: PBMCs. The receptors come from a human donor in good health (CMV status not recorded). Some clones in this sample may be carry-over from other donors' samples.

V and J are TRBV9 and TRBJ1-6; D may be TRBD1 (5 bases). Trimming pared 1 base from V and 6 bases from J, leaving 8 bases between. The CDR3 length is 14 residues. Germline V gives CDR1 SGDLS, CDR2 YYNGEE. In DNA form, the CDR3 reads TGTGCCAGCAGCGTACAGGGAATTAATTCACCCCTCCACTTT. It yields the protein CASSVQGINSPLHF.

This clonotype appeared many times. CDR3 protein: CASSRSWNEQFF. The CDR3 coding sequence is TGTGCCAGCAGCCGATCGTGGAATGAGCAGTTCTTC. V usage is TRBV6-2 or TRBV6-3 and J usage is TRBJ2-1; D gene ambiguous. Trimming removed 6 bases from V and 7 bases from J, with 10 bases in between. CDR1 and CDR2 (germline): MNHEY, SVGEGT. This CDR3 region has 12 residues.

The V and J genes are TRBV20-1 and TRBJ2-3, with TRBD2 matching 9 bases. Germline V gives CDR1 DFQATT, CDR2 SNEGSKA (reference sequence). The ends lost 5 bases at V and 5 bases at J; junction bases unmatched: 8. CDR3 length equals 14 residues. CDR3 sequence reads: CSAAWAGGGDTQYF. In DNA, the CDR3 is TGCAGTGCTGCGTGGGCGGGGGGGGGAGATACGCAGTATTTT.

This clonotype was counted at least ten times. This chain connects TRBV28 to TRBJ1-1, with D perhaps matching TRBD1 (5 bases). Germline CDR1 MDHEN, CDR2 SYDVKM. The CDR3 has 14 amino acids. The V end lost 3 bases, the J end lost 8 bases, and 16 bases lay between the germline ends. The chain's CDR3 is CASSFPGTFDEAFF. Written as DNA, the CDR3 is TGTGCCAGCAGTTTTCCCGGGACGTTCGACGAAGCTTTCTTT.

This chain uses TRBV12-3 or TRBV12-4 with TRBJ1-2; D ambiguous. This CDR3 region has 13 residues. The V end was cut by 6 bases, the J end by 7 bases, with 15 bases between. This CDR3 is CASSKDRRFGYTF. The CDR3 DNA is TGTGCCAGCAGCAAAGATCGTAGGTTTGGCTACACCTTC.